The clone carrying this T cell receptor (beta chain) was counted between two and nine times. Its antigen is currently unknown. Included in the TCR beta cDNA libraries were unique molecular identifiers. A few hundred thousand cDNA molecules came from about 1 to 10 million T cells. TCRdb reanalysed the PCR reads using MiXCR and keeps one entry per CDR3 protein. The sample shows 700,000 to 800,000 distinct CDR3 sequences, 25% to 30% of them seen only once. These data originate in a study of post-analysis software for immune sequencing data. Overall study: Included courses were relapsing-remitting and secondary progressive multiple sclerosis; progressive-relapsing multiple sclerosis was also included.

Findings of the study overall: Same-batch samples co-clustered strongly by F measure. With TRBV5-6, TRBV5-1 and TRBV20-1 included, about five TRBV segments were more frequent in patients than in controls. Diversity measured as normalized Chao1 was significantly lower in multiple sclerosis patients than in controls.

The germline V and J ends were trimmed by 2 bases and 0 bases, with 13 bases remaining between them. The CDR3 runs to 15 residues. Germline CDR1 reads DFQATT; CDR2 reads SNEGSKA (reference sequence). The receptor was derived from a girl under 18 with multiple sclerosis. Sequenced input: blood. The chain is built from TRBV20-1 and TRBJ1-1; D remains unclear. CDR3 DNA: TGCAGTGCTAGATCCCGGGTGAGGGTGAACACTGAAGCTTTCTTT. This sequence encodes CSARSRVRVNTEAFF.